The source of this T cell receptor (beta chain) is a study of T cells in Graves' hyperthyroidism and ophthalmopathy. Study-wide context: Peripheral blood samples were taken at initial diagnosis, prior to any treatment. Broader study findings: Clonotypes that were expanded in thyroid above 0.001 mostly appeared in blood too.

Disease duration under 2 months; hyperthyroidism patients were aged 18 to 65. The table lists this clonotype with many counts. Its matching antigen is unknown. TCR beta CDR3 sequences were amplified from RNA transcripts. The HTBI primer set was used in a first-round RT-PCR of the TCR CDR3. TCRdb recomputed calls from the multiplex PCR reads with MiXCR, one row per CDR3 protein. The sample shows roughly 750,000 distinct CDR3 sequences, around 15% of them seen only once. This clonotype was sampled from a young man with Graves' hyperthyroidism. The sample consisted of blood.

In DNA, the CDR3 is TGCAGTGCTACTCAGTACAATGAGCAGTTCTTC. The encoded protein is CSATQYNEQFF. The V call is TRBV20-1, the J call TRBJ2-1; D call uncertain. Germline assignment: CDR1 DFQATT and CDR2 SNEGSKA (reference sequence). V was trimmed by 4 bases and J by 4 bases, leaving 5 bases between them. The CDR3 contains 11 residues.